This TCR beta chain was recovered during a study of patients and donors after allogeneic stem cell transplantation. The CDR3 covers 13 residues. Trimming cost V 0 bases and J 3 bases, with 3 bases left between them. The germline V gene encodes CDR1 MGHRA and CDR2 YSYEKL. TCRdb used MiXCR to reprocess the RT-PCR reads, holding one entry per CDR3 protein. The repertoire includes over 150,000 distinct CDR3 sequences, approximately 30% of them detected once, and around 3.2% sits in the top ten. Sequenced sample: blood, either unsorted or a sorted T cell fraction (not recorded which). The rearrangement links TRBV4-1 to TRBJ2-1; D gene uncertain. The TCR originated in a human donor who was either an allogeneic HSCT recipient or a stem cell or donor lymphocyte infusion donor (not recorded which). It is not recorded whose cells these are; they may come from a transplant donor. DNA of the CDR3: TGCGCCAGCAGCCAAGACTTCTACAATGAGCAGTTCTTC. Translated, it gives CASSQDFYNEQFF.